The source of this TCR beta chain is a study of blood T cells in healthy people across ages. Study results and limitations: Both naive CD4+ cell counts and diversity were greater in long-lived donors than in aged donors. Across samples, TCR beta diversity tracked strongly with naive T cell percentage.

For the second PCR, which ran for about 7 to 12 cycles, a sample-barcoded 5' primer and a J-beta primer mix were used. MiXCR, run by TCRdb on the 5' RACE reads, gives a single entry per CDR3 protein. The sample has about 720,000 distinct CDR3 sequences, 20% to 30% seen once. Extraction yielded at least 5.5 micrograms of total RNA per sample. Comment on this clonotype: Its matching antigen is unknown.

This sample also belongs to another study, concerning T cells of mothers and their children.

The TCR comes from a boy aged 5-17 years in good health. What was sequenced was blood.

The CDR3 loop is CSVEQGGYCNTF. The CDR3 DNA is TGCAGCGTTGAACAAGGGGGGTATTGCAACACCTTC. This sequence joins TRBV29-1 and TRBJ1-2; tentatively, D is TRBD1 (6 bases). The V gene lost 2 bases and the J gene lost 12 bases, with 16 bases spanning the gap. This CDR3 contains 12 residues. Germline V gives CDR1 SQVTM, CDR2 ANQGSEA.